This T cell receptor beta chain was recovered during a study of OX40 agonist ivuxolimab in advanced cancers. Overall study: Under the entry rules, prior anti-PD-1, anti-PD-L1 or anti-CTLA-4 therapy was allowed, and approximately 40% had some.

The protocol was immunoSEQ multiplex PCR, while the TCRdb copy is restricted to in-frame clones and leaves out a portion. Among tens of thousands of clones listed, around 86% were seen once. V dropped 5 bases and J dropped 0 bases, with 8 bases sitting between them. Germline V gives CDR1 SGHAT, CDR2 FQNNGV. This CDR3 contains 15 residues. The clonotype originates from an adult with an advanced solid tumor such as melanoma, head and neck, liver or kidney cancer. Sample: CD4+ or CD8+ T cells sorted from blood, taken in a trial of the OX40 agonist ivuxolimab. The chain carries TRBV11-2 and TRBJ2-6, with TRBD1 as a possible D gene (5 bases). The CDR3: CASSRDSSGANVLTF. The CDR3 DNA is TGTGCCAGCAGCCGAGACAGCTCTGGGGCCAACGTCCTGACTTTC.